Below, one T cell receptor beta chain is given with its context. Its cognate antigen has yet to be identified. No much larger clonotype is one base removed from it; base qualities were not supplied. The library was produced with the immunoSEQ multiplex PCR assay. For the multiplex PCR, a mixture combining 60 forward primers for TCR Vbeta segments and 13 reverse primers for TCR Jbeta segments was used. The CDR3 region of rearranged TCR beta genes was amplified from genomic DNA by a multiplex PCR assay. The amplified TCR beta libraries were sequenced on the Illumina HiSeq System as 87-base-pair reads. The published analysis was carried out like this. In a later analysis, some 80 million unique TCR beta chains were counted across the 500 to 700 repertoires, and approximately 11 million of these chains were shared by at least two donors. To remove PCR and sequencing errors, raw reads were error-corrected and collapsed into unique sequences using a nearest-neighbor algorithm that merged closely related sequences. CDR3 sequences were aligned to IMGT reference sequences to assign V, D and J gene segments. For a sequence to be retained, at least a six-nucleotide match to both a V gene segment and a J gene segment was required. A rearrangement was called productive if the CDR3 had no stop codons and remained in frame with V and J, and every other rearrangement was called non-productive. Following IMGT convention, CDR3 was defined as the stretch from the second conserved V-encoded cysteine up to the conserved J-encoded phenylalanine. In an earlier analysis of more than 550 of the donors, sequences lacking an unambiguous match to a single V gene segment were excluded. In an earlier analysis of almost 600 of the donors, a V segment was called functional when productive rearrangements were above 56.7%, and segregating when the standard deviation between donors exceeded 5%. A statistical classification framework was developed to diagnose cytomegalovirus status using the catalog of TCR beta chain sequences. In a later analysis, V and J genes were assigned by comparing TCR nucleotide sequences against IMGT/GENE-DB human TR gene sequences. Using the TCRdist pipeline, a later analysis assigned CDR3 sequences along with most-parsimonious VDJ recombination scenarios. A later analysis defined each TCR beta chain by its CDR3 amino acid sequence plus V-gene family, and excluded reads lacking a unique V-gene family. A later analysis removed roughly 590 highly shared, low-generation-probability nucleotide sequences to deal with suspected cross-contamination and a sequencing artifact. For each public chain, a later analysis derived a clonal expansion index from normalized ranks of inferred template counts within each repertoire. Generation probabilities in a later analysis came from a VDJ recombination model fitted to out-of-frame rearrangements, and those results were checked against IGoR. A later analysis scored TCR-TCR, TCR-HLA and TCR-CMV co-occurrence with hypergeometric tests, applying a repertoire-size bias correction to TCR pairs. A later analysis estimated false discovery rates by permuting HLA or CMV assignments 20 times. In a later analysis, co-occurring TCRs were grouped using DBSCAN, with TCRdist sequence similarity added in when clustering inside HLA-allele-positive subsets. Repertoires with fewer than 30,000 or more than 120,000 public chains, plus five repertoires with anomalous nucleotide sharing, were excluded from co-occurrence clustering. Drawn from immuneACCESS, this table holds only the in-frame rearrangements with V and J called that TCRdb kept. Clones are partly lost; checked studies trace under half to an unresolved V gene and leave the rest unexplained. The V and J calls and clone size are taken from that table; D and trimming were inferred from the DNA. Counted in this sample were around 130,000 clones; around 57% of them appeared once. The top ten clones comprise less than 2% of the sample.

This record belongs to a study of cytomegalovirus exposure and HLA in healthy donors listed by TCRdb under 2017. Study-level background: According to an earlier analysis of 550 to 750 of the donors, about 180 million T cells yielded 90 million to 140 million unique TCR beta sequences and more than 250 Gb of sequence data. An early release that covered several hundred HLA-typed donors contained about 290 gigabases of sequencing data and roughly 84 million unique TCR sequences. Of the 350 to 450 genotyped donors, approximately 80% were placed in the genetic ancestry cluster associated with self-reported Caucasian donors. The study aimed to test whether signatures of past pathogen exposure could be identified by cataloging public T cell receptors. The study profiled the T cell repertoires of under 850 subjects by immunosequencing and related them to cytomegalovirus serostatus. Besides the first cohort of under 700 subjects, a separate validation cohort made up of 120 different subjects was used. High-throughput TCR immunosequencing, statistical association of individual TCRs with disease status, and machine learning were combined to predict cytomegalovirus infection status. A later analysis re-examined previously published TCR beta repertoires from 600 to 700 donors and added high-resolution HLA genotyping to investigate patterns of TCR occurrence. Rather than using new phenotypic data, the later analysis identified candidate immune exposures from TCR beta sequences and from how often those sequences occurred across donors. An earlier analysis of 500 to 650 of the donors applied high-throughput TCR beta sequencing to assess whether each TCR beta V gene segment acted as functional or pseudogenic. Donor age, sex, ethnicity and CMV serostatus were compiled together with the repertoire data. Genome-wide SNP genotypes for about 60% of the 666 donors were used in a later genetic analysis, which treated that subset as a discovery cohort. Every repertoire in the discovery cohort had been generated on one and the same sequencing platform. HLA typing included class I and class II loci at four-digit resolution. The number of typed donors differed by locus: about 620-640 for A, B, C, DRB1 and DQB1; some 540 for DQA1; approximately 600 for DPA1; and around 450 for DPB1. Five DR-DQ haplotypes were handled as single units for association and clustering, since linkage in the cohort was strong. On average, approximately 250,000 unique TCR beta nucleotide sequences were sequenced per donor among some 430 genotyped donors of the cohort, with around 19% of those sequences being non-productive. Overall study results and their limits: Because some donors lacked HLA typing at each locus, the association tests relied only on the typed subset. In the study, some 160 TCR beta chains were listed as associated with cytomegalovirus. Because counts were too low, 15 to 20 rarely observed V segments, including chromosome 9 orphons, were excluded from the earlier analysis of fewer than 650 of the donors. Only TCR beta chains were sequenced in this cohort, and the absence of alpha or paired-chain data limited detectable features. A later analysis associated 15,000 to 20,000 TCR beta sequences with specific HLA alleles at a false discovery rate of 0.05. In a later analysis, most CMV-associated TCR beta chains were found to appear HLA-restricted, with HLA associations seemingly driven largely by CMV exposure. In both the original and validation cohorts, the classifier was reported to diagnose cytomegalovirus status with high specificity and sensitivity. Correlated functional status among segregating V segments might reflect linkage disequilibrium, but an unknown experimental factor could not be ruled out. In a later analysis, the rate of TCR association differed among HLA loci, with DRB1 alleles having the most associated TCRs and HLA-C alleles having the fewest. In a later analysis, several top co-occurrence clusters were reported to appear linked to parvovirus B19, influenza, CMV and Epstein-Barr virus. In an earlier analysis of about 550 of the donors, most TCR beta V segments were observed in productive rearrangements about 87% or about 30% of the time, broadly matching IMGT annotations. In a later analysis, HLA-associated TCR beta chains were found to be more clonally expanded and to have lower generation probabilities than equally common non-associated chains. In a later genetic analysis, fewer N-insertions in productive TCRs were reported among donors in an Asian-associated ancestry cluster than the roughly 670-donor mean. It was suggested by the authors that the approach could potentially be generalized to other disease states and immunological phenotypes. Roughly uniform sequencing depth across donors was assumed in presence/absence analyses, although this assumption may not hold. A group of highly shared sequence variants was considered likely to be a technical artifact of the sequencing pipeline. V-gene and J-gene trimming of TCR beta chains was associated with a missense DCLRE1C variant in a later genetic analysis, and the association was replicated in an independent cohort. A further reported finding was that TCR beta sequences accurately predicted the HLA-A and HLA-B alleles for most subjects in the first cohort. While some public TCRs were present in many individuals, most TCR sequences turned up only very rarely across donors. In vitro tests confirmed that a few of the cytomegalovirus-associated TCR beta chains recognize cytomegalovirus antigens. When HLA alleles, especially DR and DQ, strongly co-occurred, attributing TCR associations to individual alleles was difficult. CMV serostatus was the only immune exposure information available for the cohort.

In total, about 650 healthy bone marrow donors made up the cohort. At the time of sampling, all cohort members were nominally healthy, though unrecorded immune exposures were likely present. The donor tested CMV seronegative, placing the donor among the 350 to 400 seronegative members of the cohort. A peripheral blood sample was collected from each donor, and TCR beta sequencing was performed on peripheral blood mononuclear cells. The Qiagen DNeasy Blood Extraction Kit was used to extract genomic DNA from the blood cell samples. The sequence came from a male donor in good health and CMV-seronegative. The sequenced sample was PBMCs.

At the DNA level, the sequence is TGCGCCAGCAGCCACCCGGACTCATCCGGGAACACTGAAGCTTTCTTT. Its product reads: CASSHPDSSGNTEAFF. The rearrangement joined TRBV4-1 to TRBJ1-1, with the D gene too uncertain to name. CDR1 MGHRA and CDR2 YSYEKL were looked up in the germline V gene. V loses 3 bases of germline sequence and J loses 1 base, and the interval between the two ends is 15 bases. The CDR3 numbers 16 residues from cysteine through phenylalanine. CDR3 DNA only is kept here, 48 bases in frame from base 1.